The 8 T cell receptor beta chains listed next were all sequenced from one sample in a study of ipilimumab plus nivolumab after autologous stem cell transplantation (dated by TCRdb to the early 2020s). Library preparation used the immunoSEQ multiplex PCR assay. TCRdb limited this immuneACCESS table to in-frame rearrangements with V and J called. A share of clones is missing; checked studies link under half to unresolved V genes, and the rest is unexplained. Within this sample are 11,000 or so clones, with around 75% of them counted one time only. The top ten constitute 8% to 13% of the sample. This specimen consisted of PBMCs, obtained in a trial of ipilimumab plus nivolumab as post-transplant consolidation. All receptors derive from a male donor with multiple myeloma.

The genes are TRBV5-1 and TRBJ1-1, with unresolved D. This CDR3 contains 14 residues. The V gene's germline CDR1 is SGHRS and CDR2 YFSETQ. V lost 0 bases, J lost 1 base, and 7 bases lay in between. The DNA for the CDR3 is TGCGCCAGCAGCTTGGAGGCTAAGAACACTGAAGCTTTCTTT. Translation: CASSLEAKNTEAFF.

V and J are TRBV6-5 and TRBJ2-1, with unresolved D. Trimming shortened V by 4 bases and J by 8 bases, and 15 bases separated the two germline ends. Germline loops: CDR1 MNHEY, CDR2 SVGAGI. CDR3 size: 14 residues. The CDR3, as DNA: TGTGCCAGCAGTTCCTTTGAAGGAGCCGATGAGCAGTTCTTC. Its translation: CASSSFEGADEQFF.

The J gene is TRBJ2-5, the V gene TRBV7-2; 8 nucleotides agree with TRBD1. Germline CDR1 reads SGHTA; CDR2 reads FQGNSA. The CDR3 runs 15 residues. Germline trimming cut 1 base from V and 2 bases from J; bases unmatched to any gene: 3. The CDR3: CASSLGDRLQETQYF. DNA for the CDR3: TGTGCCAGCAGCTTAGGGGACAGGCTTCAAGAGACCCAGTACTTC.

The gene calls are TRBV9 and TRBJ2-7; D is possibly TRBD2 (5 bases). V dropped 3 bases and J dropped 4 bases, with 11 bases sitting between them. Germline-derived CDR1 and CDR2 are SGDLS and YYNGEE. The CDR3 runs 13 residues. The CDR3 loop reads CASSAPAGYEQYF. The CDR3 DNA reads TGTGCCAGCAGCGCTCCTGCGGGTTACGAGCAGTACTTC. Variable domain in full (rest from reference TRBV9 and TRBJ2-7): DSGVTQTPKHLITATGQRVTLRCSPRSGDLSVYWYQQSLDQGLQFLIQYYNGEERAKGNILERFSAQQFPDLHSELNLSSLELGDSALYFCASSAPAGYEQYFGPGTRLTVT.

This chain joins TRBV7-2 and TRBJ1-2, with D possibly being TRBD1 (6 bases). Germline CDR1 reads SGHTA; CDR2 reads FQGNSA. V lost 3 bases and J lost 3, with 14 bases in between. This CDR3 is 15 amino acids long. The DNA of the CDR3 is TGTGCCAGCAGCTTCGACGGGGGCGGCTACTATGGCTACACCTTC. Its protein is CASSFDGGGYYGYTF.

The V call is TRBV12-5, the J call TRBJ2-2; D call uncertain. Germline CDR1 reads LGHNT; CDR2 reads FRNRAP. There are 14 residues in the CDR3. V lost 2 bases and J lost 4, with 8 bases in between. DNA of the CDR3: TGTGCTAGTGGTTTGACGGGCCTCACCGGGGAGCTGTTTTTT. Translating it yields CASGLTGLTGELFF.

This rearrangement joins TRBV18 to TRBJ2-3; TRBD1 is a possible D gene (5 bases). CDR3 size: 16 residues. The V gene's germline CDR1 is KGHSH and CDR2 LQKENI. Trimming removed 0 bases at V and 0 bases at J, with 10 bases between. The DNA of the CDR3 is TGTGCCAGCTCACCACCGAGCCGACAGAGCACAGATACGCAGTATTTT. It encodes CASSPPSRQSTDTQYF.

This chain uses TRBV4-3 with TRBJ2-5, with 10 nucleotides matching TRBD2. Per the germline V gene, CDR1 is LGHNA and CDR2 is YSLEER. The ends lost 1 base at V and 4 bases at J; junction bases unmatched: 3. The CDR3 length is 15 residues. Here the CDR3 reads CASSQGPSGGETQYF. The CDR3 nucleotides read TGCGCCAGCAGCCAAGGGCCTAGCGGGGGAGAGACCCAGTACTTC.